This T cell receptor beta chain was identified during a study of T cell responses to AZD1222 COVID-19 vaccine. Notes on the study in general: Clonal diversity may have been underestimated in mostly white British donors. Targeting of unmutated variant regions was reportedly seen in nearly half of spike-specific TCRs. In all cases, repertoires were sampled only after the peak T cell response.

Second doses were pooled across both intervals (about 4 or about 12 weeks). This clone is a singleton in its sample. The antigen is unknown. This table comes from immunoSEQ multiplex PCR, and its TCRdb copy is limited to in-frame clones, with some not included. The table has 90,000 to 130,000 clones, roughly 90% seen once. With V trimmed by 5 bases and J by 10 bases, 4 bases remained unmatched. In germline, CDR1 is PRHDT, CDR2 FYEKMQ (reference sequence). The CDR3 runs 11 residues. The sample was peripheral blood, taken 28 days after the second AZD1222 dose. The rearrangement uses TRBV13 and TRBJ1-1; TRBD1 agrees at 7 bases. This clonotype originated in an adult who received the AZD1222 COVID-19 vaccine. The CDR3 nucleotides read TGTGCCAGCAGCCCAGGGGGGAGAGCTTTCTTT. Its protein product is CASSPGGRAFF.